This record looks at one T cell receptor (beta chain) sequence and its context. Its antigen is still unknown. The data derive from a study of cytomegalovirus exposure and HLA in healthy donors. About the study: Among the 398 genotyped donors, about 81% were placed in the Caucasian-associated ancestry cluster.

PCR employed 60 Vbeta and 13 Jbeta primers. The protocol was immunoSEQ multiplex PCR, while the TCRdb copy is restricted to in-frame clones and leaves out a portion. Of around 99,000 clones listed, just under 70% are singletons. General study results and limits: Later analysis demonstrated an association between a missense DCLRE1C variant and TCR beta V- and J-gene trimming. Researchers catalogued 150 or so TCR beta chains as cytomegalovirus-associated. Most subjects' HLA-A and HLA-B alleles were reportedly predicted from TCR beta sequences.

Material: PBMCs. The TCR was taken from a woman between 65 and 79 years old in good health and CMV-seropositive.

In DNA, the CDR3 is TGTGCCAGCAGCAGGGGGCGCGGTGCCGGGGAGCTGTTTTTT. Encoded protein: CASSRGRGAGELFF. This chain links TRBV6-1 with TRBJ2-2; 8 bases are shared with TRBD1. The length of the CDR3 is 14 residues. The V gene's germline CDR1 is MNHNS and CDR2 SASEGT. J gave up 6 bases and V 6 bases, and 6 bases lay outside the gene matches.